These 14 T cell receptor beta chains originate from one sample sequenced in a study of blood T cell repertoires in COVID-19. Data came from immunoSEQ multiplex PCR; TCRdb stores just in-frame clones and leaves some out. This sample carries fewer than 350,000 clones, approximately 88% of them seen once, and the ten largest clones take approximately 1.8%. Material: peripheral blood. The receptors derive from a woman aged 30 to 39 with COVID-19, enrolled during active disease.

Details on this clone: Other DNA variants within this sample encode the same CDR3. The chain links TRBV29-1 to TRBJ1-2; 7 nucleotides agree with TRBD1. From germline, CDR1 is SQVTM and CDR2 ANQGSEA. Trimming at V came to 6 bases and at J to 4 bases, leaving 5 bases not matched to a gene. CDR3 length: 12 residues. CDR3 sequence reads: CSVYRGGYGYTF. Written as DNA, the CDR3 is TGCAGCGTCTACAGGGGAGGCTATGGCTACACCTTC.

This rearrangement joins TRBV6-2 or TRBV6-3 to TRBJ1-5, with TRBD1 matching 9 bases. CDR1 MNHEY and CDR2 SVGEGT come from the germline V gene. Germline trimming cut 6 bases from V and 1 base from J; bases unmatched to any gene: 4. The CDR3 sequence is 15 residues long. The CDR3 protein is CASSRDRVSNQPQHF. CDR3 DNA: TGTGCCAGCAGCCGGGACAGGGTGAGCAATCAGCCCCAGCATTTT.

The chain recombines TRBV5-1 with TRBJ2-3; 9 bases line up with TRBD2. In germline, CDR1 is SGHRS, CDR2 YFSETQ. V shed 0 bases, J shed 5 bases, and the junction held 10 bases outside the gene matches. CDR3 size: 17 residues. CDR3 region: CASSLAGTSMGGDTQYF. The CDR3 DNA reads TGCGCCAGCAGCTTGGCAGGGACTAGCATGGGTGGAGATACGCAGTATTTT.

The J gene is TRBJ1-1, the V gene TRBV28, with D hard to call. Germline values: CDR1 MDHEN, CDR2 SYDVKM. V gave up 6 bases and J gave up 3 bases, with 14 bases separating them. This CDR3 is built from 14 residues. The CDR3 protein is CASRPEGYHTEAFF. CDR3 DNA: TGTGCCAGCAGGCCCGAGGGATATCACACTGAAGCTTTCTTT.

The rearrangement joins TRBV19 to TRBJ1-1; D not resolved. Between the trimmed V and J ends, which lost 5 bases and 3 bases, there was a span of 13 bases. The CDR3 runs 14 residues. In germline, CDR1 is LNHDA, CDR2 SQIVND (reference sequence). Here the CDR3 DNA reads TGTGCCAGTAGTGGTAACAGTCCCTACACTGAAGCTTTCTTT. Its translation: CASSGNSPYTEAFF.

V and J are TRBV4-2 and TRBJ2-5; 8 positions match TRBD2. The CDR3 length is 16 residues. Germline CDR1 is LGHNA and CDR2 is YNFKEQ. J gave up 4 bases and V 0 bases, and 7 bases lay outside the gene matches. This CDR3 is CASSQDRNSGAETQYF. CDR3 DNA: TGTGCCAGCAGCCAAGATCGGAATAGCGGGGCAGAGACCCAGTACTTC.

This clone was seen just once. The chain is built from TRBV7-9 and TRBJ1-2; no clear D. V lost 3 bases and J 1 base, leaving 12 bases between the germline ends. Germline CDR1 SEHNR, CDR2 FQNEAQ (reference sequence). CDR3 length: 15 residues. Written as DNA, the CDR3 is TGTGCCAGCAGCTTGACGGGGAGGAATAACTATGGCTACACCTTC. It codes for CASSLTGRNNYGYTF.

The CDR3 DNA is TGTGCCAGCAGCTCCAGGCCCATGAACACTGAAGCTTTCTTT. Protein product: CASSSRPMNTEAFF. This chain joins TRBV11-3 and TRBJ1-1; D ambiguous. The ends were cut back, 4 bases at V and 0 bases at J, with 9 bases in the middle. Germline loops: CDR1 SGHNT, CDR2 YENEEA. The CDR3 consists of 14 residues.

The chain is built from TRBV7-2 and TRBJ2-5, with a weak D call TRBD1 (5 bases). CDR3 length equals 14 residues. Between the trimmed V and J ends, which lost 1 base and 5 bases, there was a span of 11 bases. CDR1 SGHTA and CDR2 FQGNSA come from the germline V gene. CDR3: CASSLGQGSETQYF. CDR3 nucleotide sequence: TGTGCCAGCAGCTTAGGTCAGGGTTCGGAGACCCAGTACTTC.

This clone was seen a single time. The chain recombines TRBV2 with TRBJ2-1; TRBD1 matches 10 bases. The CDR3 has 13 amino acids. Trimming removed 8 bases from V and 6 bases from J; junction bases left unmatched: 4. The V gene's germline CDR1 is SNHLY and CDR2 FYNNEI. CDR3 residues: CASSGTGVNEQFF. CDR3 bases: TGTGCCAGCTCCGGGACAGGGGTCAATGAGCAGTTCTTC.

This chain joins TRBV21-1 and TRBJ1-2. TRBV21-1 is labeled a pseudogene. The CDR3 spans 11 residues. This CDR3 reads CASLTLFGYTF. In nucleotides, the CDR3 is TGTGCCAGCTTAACTTTGTTTGGCTACACCTTC.

The J gene is TRBJ2-2, the V gene TRBV6-5; TRBD2 aligns across 11 bases. Losses at the gene ends were 7 bases for V and 5 bases for J; bases not matched to a gene: 3. The CDR3 runs to 14 residues. Germline lookup yields CDR1 MNHEY and CDR2 SVGAGI. In DNA, the CDR3 is TGTGCCAGCAATAGACTAGCGGGGACCGGGGAGCTGTTTTTT. Amino acids: CASNRLAGTGELFF.

V gene TRBV12-5 combines with J gene TRBJ2-7, with TRBD1 matching over 8 bases. Per germline, CDR1 LGHNT and CDR2 FRNRAP. This CDR3 contains 14 residues. J was trimmed by 3 bases and V by 4 bases; bases with no gene match: 5. The DNA for the CDR3 is TGTGCTAGTGGTTCCTCCGGGACAGGCTACGAGCAGTACGTC. It specifies CASGSSGTGYEQYV.

This clone was found once. V is TRBV27 and J is TRBJ1-5; D ambiguous. This CDR3 spans 14 amino acids. The germline CDR1 and CDR2 sequences are MNHEY and SMNVEV (reference sequence). V gave up 3 bases and J gave up 3 bases, with 9 bases separating them. DNA for the CDR3: TGTGCCAGCAGTTTCCTCGGTGACAATCAGCCCCAGCATTTT. Residues: CASSFLGDNQPQHF.